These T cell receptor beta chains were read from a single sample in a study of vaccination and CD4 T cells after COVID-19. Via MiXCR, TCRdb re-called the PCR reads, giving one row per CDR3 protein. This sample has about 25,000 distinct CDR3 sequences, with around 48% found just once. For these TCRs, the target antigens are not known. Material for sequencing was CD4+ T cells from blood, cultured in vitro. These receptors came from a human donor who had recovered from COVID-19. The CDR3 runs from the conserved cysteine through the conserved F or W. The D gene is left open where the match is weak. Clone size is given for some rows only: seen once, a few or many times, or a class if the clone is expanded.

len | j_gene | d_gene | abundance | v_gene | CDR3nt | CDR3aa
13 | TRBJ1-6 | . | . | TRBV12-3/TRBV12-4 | TGTGCCAGCAGTCAACTAACTGATTCACCCCTCCACTTT | CASSQLTDSPLHF
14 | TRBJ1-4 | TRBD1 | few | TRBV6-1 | TGTGCCAGCAGAGAGGGACAGGGGTATGAAAAACTGTTTTTT | CASREGQGYEKLFF
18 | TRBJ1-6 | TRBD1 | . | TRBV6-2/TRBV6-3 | TGTGCCAGCAGTTACCCGATACGTCGGGGGACAGTCCCCTCACCCCTCCACTTT | CASSYPIRRGTVPSPLHF
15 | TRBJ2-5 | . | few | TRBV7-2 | TGTGCCAGCAGCTTAGCGTACGGACCCCAAGAGACCCAGTACTTC | CASSLAYGPQETQYF
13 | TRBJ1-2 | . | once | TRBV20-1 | TGCAGTGCCCCAGGGGAAGCTAACTATGGCTACACCTTC | CSAPGEANYGYTF
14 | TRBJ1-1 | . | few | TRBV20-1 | TGCAGTGCTAGTAAGGGCGGGGGGAACACTGAAGCTTTCTTT | CSASKGGGNTEAFF
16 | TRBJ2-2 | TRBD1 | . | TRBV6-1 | TGTGCCAGCAGTGAATGGACAGGGTCCATGGCCGGGGAGCTGTTTTTT | CASSEWTGSMAGELFF
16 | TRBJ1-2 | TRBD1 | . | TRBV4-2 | TGTGCCAGCAGCCAAGATTCGGTGACAGGGAAGGGCGGCTACACCTTC | CASSQDSVTGKGGYTF
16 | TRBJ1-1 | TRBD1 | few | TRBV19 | TGTGCCAGTAGTGACCGGGACAGGGCGCGGGACACTGAAGCTTTCTTT | CASSDRDRARDTEAFF
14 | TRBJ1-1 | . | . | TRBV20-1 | TGCAGTGCTAGAGATTATGTAGTGAACACTGAAGCTTTCTTT | CSARDYVVNTEAFF
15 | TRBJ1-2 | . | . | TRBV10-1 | TGCGCCAGCAGTGAGTCCACGGGGGGCTATTATGGCTACACCTTC | CASSESTGGYYGYTF
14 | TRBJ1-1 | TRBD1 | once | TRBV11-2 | TGTGCCAGCAGCCCAATCGGACAGGGCACTGAAGCTTCCTTT | CASSPIGQGTEASF
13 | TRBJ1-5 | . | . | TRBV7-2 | TGTGCCAGCAGCTTAGAGGGGTATCAGCCCCAGCATTTT | CASSLEGYQPQHF
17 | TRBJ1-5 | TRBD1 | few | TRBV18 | TGTGCCAGCTCATCCCAAACAGGGGGCGGAAGCAATCAGCCCCAGCATTTT | CASSSQTGGGSNQPQHF
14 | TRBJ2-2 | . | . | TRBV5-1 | TGCGCCAGCAGCCGACGGGAAAACACCGGGGAGCTGTTTTTT | CASSRRENTGELFF
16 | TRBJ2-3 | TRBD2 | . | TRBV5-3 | TGTGCCAGAAGCCAGCCGGGACTAGAAAGCACAGATACGCAGTATTTT | CARSQPGLESTDTQYF